These 27 T cell receptor beta chains came from one sample sequenced in a study of cytomegalovirus exposure and HLA in healthy donors. Primers for the PCR totalled 60 Vbeta and 13 Jbeta. Assay used: immunoSEQ multiplex PCR; TCRdb lists only in-frame clones, some missing. Here the sample spans about 180,000 clones, 65% to 75% being singletons. Source material: PBMCs. The receptor source for this set is a human donor in good health.

The chain joins TRBV5-5 to TRBJ1-2; 9 bases are shared with TRBD1. Looked up from germline, CDR1 is SGHKS and CDR2 is YYEKEE (reference sequence). The J segment lost 14 bases and the V segment lost 1 base, leaving 9 bases of the junction unmatched. The length of the CDR3 is 13 residues. Written as DNA, the CDR3 is TGTGCCAGCAGCTTGACGGACAGGGGCCCGTCGACCTTC. Translation: CASSLTDRGPSTF. Looking up the rest from reference TRBV5-5 and TRBJ1-2 gives the full variable domain: DAGVTQSPTHLIKTRGQQVTLRCSPISGHKSVSWYQQVLGQGPQFIFQYYEKEERGRGNFPDRFSARQFPNYSSELNVNALLLGDSALYLCASSLTDRGPSTFGSGTRLTVV.

This clone has just a few counts. V and J are TRBV18 and TRBJ2-3, with a possible D match to TRBD2 (6 bases). The CDR3 sequence is 16 residues long. The V and J ends lost 6 bases and 4 bases respectively, with 20 bases between them. CDR1 is KGHSH and CDR2 is LQKENI in the germline V gene. The CDR3: CASSPFWRDGADTQYF. CDR3 bases: TGTGCCAGCTCCCCATTTTGGAGGGACGGCGCAGATACGCAGTATTTT.

The V call is TRBV5-6, the J call TRBJ2-7; 13 nucleotides align to TRBD2. Germline CDR1 reads SGHDT; CDR2 reads YYEEEE. V lost 5 bases, J lost 5 bases, and 7 bases stayed unmatched. The CDR3 extends over 15 amino acids. CDR3 sequence (DNA): TGTGCCAGCAGACAACTAGCGGGGGGGCCCCACGAGCAGTACTTC. It specifies CASRQLAGGPHEQYF.

The table lists this clone with a count of one. This rearrangement joins TRBV6-5 to TRBJ2-1; TRBD2 aligns across 13 bases. Germline CDR1 MNHEY, CDR2 SVGAGI. The CDR3 is made up of 16 amino acids. V was pared by 4 bases and J by 5 bases, with 5 bases of the junction left unmatched. CDR3 nucleotide sequence: TGTGCCAGCAGTTCCTGGACTAGCGGGGGACACAATGAGCAGTTCTTC. Translating gives CASSSWTSGGHNEQFF.

To note about this clone: Because it lacks the conserved phenylalanine or tryptophan at the end, this CDR3 is likely a read error. This chain joins TRBV19 and TRBJ1-1; unclear D gene. Trimming pared 7 bases from V and 8 bases from J, leaving 20 bases between. Per the germline V gene, CDR1 is LNHDA and CDR2 is SQIVND (reference sequence). The CDR3 has 14 amino acids. In nucleotides, the CDR3 is TGTGCCAGTAATCGTCAGCAGGTCGGCGGGGAAGCTTTCGTT. Its protein product is CASNRQQVGGEAFV.

V and J are TRBV7-8 and TRBJ1-5; D gene unclear. This CDR3 contains 14 residues. Germline CDR1 and CDR2: SGHVS and FQNEAQ. Trimming took off 5 bases at V and 6 bases at J, with 14 bases between the two ends. The CDR3 loop reads CASSPSRDFQPQHF. The DNA of the CDR3 is TGTGCCAGCAGCCCGTCCCGGGATTTTCAGCCCCAGCATTTT.

The rearrangement links TRBV5-1 to TRBJ1-1, with 8 bases that match TRBD1. V shed 4 bases, J shed 1 base, and the junction held 6 bases outside the gene matches. This CDR3 is built from 15 residues. Per germline, CDR1 SGHRS and CDR2 YFSETQ. Here the CDR3 DNA reads TGCGCCAGCAGCGTGTCCGGGACAGGGAACACTGAAGCTTTCTTT. This codes for CASSVSGTGNTEAFF.

The rearrangement joins TRBV29-1 to TRBJ1-3, with D unclear. The germline V and J ends were trimmed by 6 bases and 0 bases, with 9 bases remaining between them. CDR1 is SQVTM and CDR2 is ANQGSEA in the germline V gene. CDR3 size: 13 residues. CDR3: CSVSPDSGNTIYF. CDR3 DNA sequence: TGCAGCGTATCACCAGACTCTGGAAACACCATATATTTT. The full variable domain, completed using reference TRBV29-1 and TRBJ1-3, is SAVISQKPSRDICQRGTSLTIQCQVDSQVTMMFWYRQQPGQSLTLIATANQGSEATYESGFVIDKFPISRPNLTFSTLTVSNMSPEDSSIYLCSVSPDSGNTIYFGEGSWLTVV.

V gene TRBV7-2 combines with J gene TRBJ2-5; tentatively, D is TRBD1 (6 bases). The CDR3 spans 14 residues. Germline V lookup: CDR1 SGHTA, CDR2 FQGNSA. The V end was cut by 7 bases, the J end by 11 bases, with 23 bases between. CDR3 sequence reads: CASTLANRVGEQYF. The DNA of the CDR3 is TGTGCCAGCACCCTAGCCAACAGGGTGGGAGAGCAGTACTTC.

This clone was recorded once. In the same sample, other DNA sequences code for this CDR3. The chain combines TRBV4-1 with TRBJ2-3; D unclear. With 4 bases removed from V and 3 bases from J, the gap between germline ends came to 11 bases. Per the germline V gene, CDR1 is MGHRA and CDR2 is YSYEKL. The CDR3 spans 14 residues. This CDR3 reads CASSLPGGTDTQYF. DNA for the CDR3: TGCGCCAGCAGCCTTCCGGGTGGGACAGATACGCAGTATTTT.

This clone has more than one count but fewer than ten. The rearrangement uses TRBV6-1 and TRBJ1-1, with 10 bases lining up with TRBD1. The germline gives CDR1 MNHNS, CDR2 SASEGT. The CDR3 is made up of 14 amino acids. The junction had 4 bases not matched to a gene; V was cut back by 1 base and J by 8 bases. CDR3 residues: CASSEERGQGEAFF. As DNA, the CDR3 is TGTGCCAGCAGTGAAGAAAGGGGACAGGGGGAAGCTTTCTTT.

This sequence joins TRBV7-8 and TRBJ1-5; no clear D gene. V was trimmed by 1 base and J by 4 bases, leaving 11 bases between them. The CDR3 has 15 amino acids. Germline-derived CDR1 and CDR2 are SGHVS and FQNEAQ. The CDR3 DNA sequence: TGTGCCAGCAGCTTAGTACCGTGGAGGAATCAGCCCCAGCATTTT. Its protein product is CASSLVPWRNQPQHF.

This clone was picked up a small number of times. The CDR3 coding sequence is TGTGCCTGGAGCGGGGGAAACACAGATACGCAGTATTTT. Encoded protein: CAWSGGNTDTQYF. The chain links TRBV30 to TRBJ2-3, with D possibly matching TRBD2 (6 bases). V lost 3 bases and J 2 bases, leaving 9 bases between the germline ends. Germline loops: CDR1 GTSNPN, CDR2 SVGIG (reference sequence). The CDR3 totals 13 residues.

The chain combines TRBV7-9 with TRBJ1-5; D is perhaps TRBD1 (6 bases). Germline-derived CDR1 and CDR2 are SEHNR and FQNEAQ (reference sequence). V lost 1 base to trimming and J lost 2 bases, with 15 bases between them. The CDR3 sequence is 17 residues long. Here the CDR3 DNA reads TGTGCCAGCAGCTTAGGGGGGACACGAAGAGGCAATCAGCCCCAGCATTTT. Protein: CASSLGGTRRGNQPQHF.

The V and J genes are TRBV19 and TRBJ2-7, with TRBD2 as a possible D gene (5 bases). The CDR3 runs to 14 residues. CDR1 LNHDA and CDR2 SQIVND come from the germline V gene (reference sequence). The V and J ends lost 0 bases and 3 bases respectively, with 9 bases between them. The CDR3 DNA reads TGTGCCAGTAGTATAGATTCAGGACTCTACGAGCAGTACTTC. Translation gives CASSIDSGLYEQYF.

CDR3 sequence: CASSETGAEETQYF. CDR3 coding DNA: TGCGCCAGCAGCGAAACAGGGGCAGAGGAGACCCAGTACTTC. This chain uses TRBV5-1 with TRBJ2-5, with 7 bases identical to TRBD1. Trimming at V came to 4 bases and at J to 5 bases, leaving 8 bases not matched to a gene. Germline CDR1 and CDR2: SGHRS and YFSETQ. This CDR3 is 14 amino acids long.

The chain joins TRBV13 to TRBJ2-7; the match to TRBD1 covers 8 bases. CDR1 and CDR2 from the germline V gene are PRHDT and FYEKMQ (reference sequence). This CDR3 contains 13 residues. V shed 9 bases and J 6 bases; nucleotides not matched to a gene: 10. CDR3: CASQQGAPPEQYF. The CDR3 nucleotides are TGTGCCAGTCAGCAGGGGGCGCCTCCCGAGCAGTACTTC.

CDR3 protein: CASSPQGRDAEAFF. The CDR3 nucleotides read TGTGCCAGCTCACCACAGGGGAGGGACGCTGAAGCTTTCTTT. The rearrangement links TRBV18 to TRBJ1-1; D possibly corresponds to TRBD1 (5 bases). This CDR3 comprises 14 residues. Trimming left V 1 base short and J 6 bases short, with 12 bases between. CDR1 is KGHSH and CDR2 is LQKENI in the germline V gene.

This clone was recorded a few times. This chain joins TRBV7-3 and TRBJ2-3; 8 nucleotides line up with TRBD2. The CDR3 contains 17 residues. Losses at the gene ends were 4 bases for V and 1 base for J; bases not matched to a gene: 10. CDR1 and CDR2 (germline): SGHTA, FQGTGA. The CDR3 protein is CASSSGLSGAGTDTQYF. The CDR3 bases are TGTGCCAGCAGCTCGGGGCTTAGCGGGGCCGGCACAGATACGCAGTATTTT.

This CDR3 reads CASSRRVRYNYGYTF. The CDR3 DNA is TGTGCCAGCAGCCGGCGGGTAAGGTACAACTATGGCTACACCTTC. The J gene is TRBJ1-2, the V gene TRBV5-6; the D is unclear. CDR3 length: 15 amino acids. CDR1 is SGHDT and CDR2 is YYEEEE in the germline V gene. Trimming cost V 4 bases and J 2 bases, with 15 bases left between them. The full variable domain, with the rest looked up from reference TRBV5-6 and TRBJ1-2, is DAGVTQSPTHLIKTRGQQVTLRCSPKSGHDTVSWYQQALGQGPQFIFQYYEEEERQRGNFPDRFSGHQFPNYSSELNVNALLLGDSALYLCASSRRVRYNYGYTFGSGTRLTVV.

The rearrangement uses TRBV25-1 and TRBJ1-1; D call uncertain. The CDR3 length is 15 residues. The germline CDR1 and CDR2 sequences are MGHDK and SYGVNS. Trimming stripped 5 bases from V and 5 bases from J, with 18 bases between. CDR3 region: CASSPPPGKSTEAFF. CDR3 coding DNA: TGTGCCAGCAGTCCCCCTCCGGGGAAGAGTACTGAAGCTTTCTTT.

This sequence joins TRBV5-1 and TRBJ2-3; TRBD1 agrees at 7 bases. The CDR3 is 17 residues long. The V and J ends lost 3 bases and 4 bases, in that order; junction bases with no gene match: 14. The germline CDR1 and CDR2 sequences are SGHRS and YFSETQ. The CDR3 region is CASSWGPIGTDSDTQYF. The CDR3 DNA sequence: TGCGCCAGCAGCTGGGGCCCCATAGGGACAGATTCAGATACGCAGTATTTT.

V and J are TRBV2 and TRBJ1-5; 9 bases match TRBD1. J gave up 1 base and V 6 bases, and 4 bases lay outside the gene matches. Per germline, CDR1 SNHLY and CDR2 FYNNEI. The CDR3 runs 15 residues. CDR3 sequence: CASSLQGASNQPQHF. In DNA form, the CDR3 reads TGTGCCAGCAGCCTACAGGGGGCCAGCAATCAGCCCCAGCATTTT.

Only a few counts were recorded for this clone. The chain combines TRBV30 with TRBJ1-6; TRBD1 matches at 7 bases. Germline CDR1 GTSNPN, CDR2 SVGIG (reference sequence). The trim removed 2 bases at V and 10 bases at J, leaving 8 bases unmatched. The CDR3 covers 14 residues. CDR3 residues: CAWSPRQGWSPLHF. The CDR3 DNA reads TGTGCCTGGAGTCCACGACAGGGCTGGTCACCCCTCCACTTT. The full variable domain, rest sourced from reference TRBV30 and TRBJ1-6, is SQTIHQWPATLVQPVGSPLSLECTVEGTSNPNLYWYRQAAGRGLQLLFYSVGIGQISSEVPQNLSASRPQDRQFILSSKKLLLSDSGFYLCAWSPRQGWSPLHFGNGTRLTVT.

CDR3 amino acids: CASTDGLSPTDTQYF. As DNA, the CDR3 is TGTGCCAGCACCGACGGACTATCACCCACAGATACGCAGTATTTT. The chain joins TRBV21-1 to TRBJ2-3; the D call in the table, TRBD2, was not verified against the DNA. TRBV21-1 is a pseudogene segment. The CDR3 extends over 15 amino acids.

The genes are TRBV7-9 and TRBJ1-6; D uncertain. V was trimmed by 7 bases and J by 6 bases, leaving 13 bases between them. Germline-derived CDR1 and CDR2 are SEHNR and FQNEAQ (reference sequence). This CDR3 spans 14 amino acids. The DNA for the CDR3 is TGTGCCAGCACCTCTCCGGGTTCTAATTCACCCCTCCACTTT. This encodes CASTSPGSNSPLHF.

In DNA form, the CDR3 reads TGTGCCATCAGTGAATGGGCGCAGACTGAAGCTTTCTTT. The encoded protein is CAISEWAQTEAFF. The rearrangement uses TRBV10-3 and TRBJ1-1; the D is unclear. CDR3 size: 13 residues. CDR1 is ENHRY, CDR2 SYGVKD, per germline. Trimming took off 3 bases at V and 5 bases at J, with 10 bases between the two ends.